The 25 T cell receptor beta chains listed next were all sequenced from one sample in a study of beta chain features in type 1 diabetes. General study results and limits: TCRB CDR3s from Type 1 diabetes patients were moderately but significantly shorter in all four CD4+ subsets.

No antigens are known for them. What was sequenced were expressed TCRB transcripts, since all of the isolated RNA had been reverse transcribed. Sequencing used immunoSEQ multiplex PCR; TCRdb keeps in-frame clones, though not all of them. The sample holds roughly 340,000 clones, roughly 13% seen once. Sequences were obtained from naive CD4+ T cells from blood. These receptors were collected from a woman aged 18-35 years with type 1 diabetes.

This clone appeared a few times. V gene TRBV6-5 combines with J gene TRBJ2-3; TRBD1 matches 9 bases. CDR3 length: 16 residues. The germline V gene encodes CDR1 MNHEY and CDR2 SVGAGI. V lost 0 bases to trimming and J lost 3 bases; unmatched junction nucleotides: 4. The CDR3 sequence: CASSYSTGGETDTQYF. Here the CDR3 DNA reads TGTGCCAGCAGTTACTCGACAGGGGGGGAAACAGATACGCAGTATTTT.

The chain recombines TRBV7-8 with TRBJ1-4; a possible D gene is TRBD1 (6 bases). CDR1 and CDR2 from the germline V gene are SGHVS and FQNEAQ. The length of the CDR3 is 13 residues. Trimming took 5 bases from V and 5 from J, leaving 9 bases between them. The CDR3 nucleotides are TGTGCCAGCAGCCTGGACAGAAATGAAAAACTGTTTTTT. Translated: CASSLDRNEKLFF.

The CDR3 region has the DNA TGTGCCAGCTGCGCGGGAGGGAGAAACAATGAGCAGTTCTTC. Encoded protein: CASCAGGRNNEQFF. The genes are TRBV7-2 and TRBJ2-1, with 9 bases identical to TRBD2. The V gene's germline CDR1 is SGHTA and CDR2 FQGNSA. The V gene end was trimmed by 8 bases and the J gene end by 5 bases; junction bases not matched to a gene: 7. The CDR3 extends over 14 amino acids.

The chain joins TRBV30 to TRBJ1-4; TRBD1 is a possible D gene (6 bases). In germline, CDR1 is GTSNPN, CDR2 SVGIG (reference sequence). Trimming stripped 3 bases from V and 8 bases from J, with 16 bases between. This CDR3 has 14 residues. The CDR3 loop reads CAWSGPGGWEKLFF. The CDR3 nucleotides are TGTGCCTGGAGCGGCCCGGGGGGCTGGGAAAAACTGTTTTTT.

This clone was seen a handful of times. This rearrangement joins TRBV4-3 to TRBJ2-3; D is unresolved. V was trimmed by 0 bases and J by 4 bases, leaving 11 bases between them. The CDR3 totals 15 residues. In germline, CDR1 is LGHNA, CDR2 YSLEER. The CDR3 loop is CASSQERIGADTQYF. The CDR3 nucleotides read TGCGCCAGCAGCCAAGAGAGGATTGGAGCAGATACGCAGTATTTT.

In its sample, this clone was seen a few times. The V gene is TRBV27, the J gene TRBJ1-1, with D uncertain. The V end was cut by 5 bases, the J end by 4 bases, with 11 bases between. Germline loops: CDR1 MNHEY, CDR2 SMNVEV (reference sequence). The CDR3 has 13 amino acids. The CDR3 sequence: CASSPTKLTEAFF. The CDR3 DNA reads TGTGCCAGCAGTCCTACCAAGCTCACTGAAGCTTTCTTT.

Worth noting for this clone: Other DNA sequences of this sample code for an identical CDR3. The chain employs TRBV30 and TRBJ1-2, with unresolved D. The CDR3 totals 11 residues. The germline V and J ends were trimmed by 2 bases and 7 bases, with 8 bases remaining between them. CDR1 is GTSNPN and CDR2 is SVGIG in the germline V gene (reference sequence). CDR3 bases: TGTGCCTGGAGTACGGGAGGTGGCTACACCTTC. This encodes CAWSTGGGYTF.

The DNA of the CDR3 is TGTGCCAGCAGTCCACTAGGGGATACGCAGTATTTT. This codes for CASSPLGDTQYF. V gene TRBV6-5 combines with J gene TRBJ2-3, with a possible D match to TRBD2 (5 bases). V was trimmed by 5 bases and J by 6 bases, leaving 9 bases between them. CDR3 length: 12 amino acids. Looked up from germline, CDR1 is MNHEY and CDR2 is SVGAGI.

The CDR3 DNA reads as TGTGCCAGTAGTACTAGACAGGGGGCGTTAGATACGCAGTATTTT. Translation gives CASSTRQGALDTQYF. This chain links TRBV19 with TRBJ2-3; the match to TRBD1 covers 10 bases. After removal of 4 bases from V and 5 bases from J, the junction contained 6 bases not matched to a gene. The CDR3 is 15 residues long. Germline-derived CDR1 and CDR2 are LNHDA and SQIVND (reference sequence). Variable domain in full (rest from reference TRBV19 and TRBJ2-3): DGGITQSPKYLFRKEGQNVTLSCEQNLNHDAMYWYRQDPGQGLRLIYYSQIVNDFQKGDIAEGYSVSREKKESFPLTVTSAQKNPTAFYLCASSTRQGALDTQYFGPGTRLTVL.

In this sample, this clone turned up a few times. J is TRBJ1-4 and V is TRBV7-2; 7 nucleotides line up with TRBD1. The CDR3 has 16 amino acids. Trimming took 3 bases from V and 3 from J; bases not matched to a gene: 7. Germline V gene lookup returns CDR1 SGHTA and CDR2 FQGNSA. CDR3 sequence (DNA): TGTGCCAGCAGCTTTGAGGGGGCTCGGGCTAATGAAAAACTGTTTTTT. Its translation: CASSFEGARANEKLFF.

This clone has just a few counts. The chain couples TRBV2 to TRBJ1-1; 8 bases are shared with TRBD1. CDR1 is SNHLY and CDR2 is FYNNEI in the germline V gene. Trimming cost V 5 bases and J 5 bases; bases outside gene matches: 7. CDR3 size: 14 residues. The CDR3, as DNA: TGTGCCAGCAGTACTACAGGGGGAGGAACTGAAGCTTTCTTT. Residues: CASSTTGGGTEAFF.

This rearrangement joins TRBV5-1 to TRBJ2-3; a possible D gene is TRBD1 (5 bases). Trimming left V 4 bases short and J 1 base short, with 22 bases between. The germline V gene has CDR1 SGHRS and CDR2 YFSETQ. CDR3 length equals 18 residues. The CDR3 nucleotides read TGCGCCAGCAGCCCACCTACCGCCGGAGACAGACGCACAGATACGCAGTATTTT. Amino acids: CASSPPTAGDRRTDTQYF.

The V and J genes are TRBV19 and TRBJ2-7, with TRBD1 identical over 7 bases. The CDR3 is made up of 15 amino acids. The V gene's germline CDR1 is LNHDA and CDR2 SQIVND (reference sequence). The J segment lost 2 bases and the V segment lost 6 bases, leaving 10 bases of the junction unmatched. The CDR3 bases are TGTGCCAGTAGCCGACAGGGCGCGTCACCCTACGAGCAGTACTTC. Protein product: CASSRQGASPYEQYF.

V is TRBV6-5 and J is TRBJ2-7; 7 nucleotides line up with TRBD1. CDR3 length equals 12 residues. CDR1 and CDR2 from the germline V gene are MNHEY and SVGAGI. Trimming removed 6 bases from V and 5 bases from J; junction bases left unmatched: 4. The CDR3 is CASRSTGDEQYF. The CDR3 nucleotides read TGTGCCAGCAGATCCACAGGGGACGAGCAGTACTTC.

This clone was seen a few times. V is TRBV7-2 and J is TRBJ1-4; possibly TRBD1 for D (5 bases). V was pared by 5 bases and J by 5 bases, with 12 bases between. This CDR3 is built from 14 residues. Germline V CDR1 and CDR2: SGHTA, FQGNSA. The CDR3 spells CASSPSAGNEKLFF. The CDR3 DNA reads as TGTGCCAGCAGCCCCTCAGCAGGGAATGAAAAACTGTTTTTT.

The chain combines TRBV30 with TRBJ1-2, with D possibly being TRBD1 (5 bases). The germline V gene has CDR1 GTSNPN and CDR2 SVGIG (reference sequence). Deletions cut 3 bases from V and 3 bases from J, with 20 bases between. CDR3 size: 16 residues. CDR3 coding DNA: TGTGCCTGGAGCGACACTGCGTATACAGGCCACTATGGCTACACCTTC. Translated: CAWSDTAYTGHYGYTF.

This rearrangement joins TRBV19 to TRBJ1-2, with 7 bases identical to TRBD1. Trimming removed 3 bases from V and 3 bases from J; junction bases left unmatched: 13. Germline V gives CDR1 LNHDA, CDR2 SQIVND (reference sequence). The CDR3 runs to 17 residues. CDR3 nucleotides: TGTGCCAGTAGTATCCCGACAGGGTGGGCAGGGGACTATGGCTACACCTTC. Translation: CASSIPTGWAGDYGYTF.

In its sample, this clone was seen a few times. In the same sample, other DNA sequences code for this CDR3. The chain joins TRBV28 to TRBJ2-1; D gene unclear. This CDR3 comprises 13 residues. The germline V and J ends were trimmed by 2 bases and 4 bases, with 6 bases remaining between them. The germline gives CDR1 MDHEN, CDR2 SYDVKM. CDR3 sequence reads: CASSLPGYNEQFF. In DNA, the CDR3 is TGTGCCAGCAGTTTACCCGGTTACAATGAGCAGTTCTTC.

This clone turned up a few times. This CDR3 reads CSVGRPPRGGGPPYEQYF. CDR3 bases: TGCAGCGTTGGCCGGCCTCCTAGGGGGGGAGGGCCCCCCTACGAGCAGTACTTC. V gene TRBV29-1 combines with J gene TRBJ2-7, with D possibly being TRBD2 (7 bases). This CDR3 comprises 18 residues. Trimming shortened V by 4 bases and J by 2 bases, and 27 bases separated the two germline ends. CDR1 and CDR2 from the germline V gene are SQVTM and ANQGSEA.

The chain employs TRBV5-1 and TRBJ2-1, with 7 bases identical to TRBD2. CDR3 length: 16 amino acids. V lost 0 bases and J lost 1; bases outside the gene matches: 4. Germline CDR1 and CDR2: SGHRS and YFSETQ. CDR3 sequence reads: CASSLGLADSYNEQFF. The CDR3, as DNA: TGCGCCAGCAGCTTGGGGCTAGCGGATTCCTACAATGAGCAGTTCTTC.

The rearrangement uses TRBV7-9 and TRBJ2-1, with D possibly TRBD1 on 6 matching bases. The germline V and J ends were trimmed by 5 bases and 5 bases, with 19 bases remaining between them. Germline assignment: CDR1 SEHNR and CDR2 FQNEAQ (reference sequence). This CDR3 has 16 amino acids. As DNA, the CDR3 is TGTGCCAGCAGCCCCCAACGAGGCAGGGGTAACAATGAGCAGTTCTTC. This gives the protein CASSPQRGRGNNEQFF.

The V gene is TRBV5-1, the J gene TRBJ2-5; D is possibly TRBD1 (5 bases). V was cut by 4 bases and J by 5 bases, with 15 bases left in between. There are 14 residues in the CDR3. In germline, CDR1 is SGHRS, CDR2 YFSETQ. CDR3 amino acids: CASSPSDRSETQYF. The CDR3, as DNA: TGCGCCAGCAGCCCTAGTGACAGATCGGAGACCCAGTACTTC.

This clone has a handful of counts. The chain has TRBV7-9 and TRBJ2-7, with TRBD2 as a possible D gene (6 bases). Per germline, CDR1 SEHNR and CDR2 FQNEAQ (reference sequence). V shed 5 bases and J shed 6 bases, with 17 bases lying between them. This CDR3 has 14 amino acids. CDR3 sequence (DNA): TGTGCCAGCAGCCATGCAATGACTAGTGGCGAGCAGTACGTC. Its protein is CASSHAMTSGEQYV.

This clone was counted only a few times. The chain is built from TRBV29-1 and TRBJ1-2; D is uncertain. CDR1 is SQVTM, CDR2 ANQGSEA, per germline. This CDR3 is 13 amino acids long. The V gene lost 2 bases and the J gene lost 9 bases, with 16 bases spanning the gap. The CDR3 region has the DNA TGCAGCGTTGAATCCCGCTTAACTAATCGCTACACCTTC. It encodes CSVESRLTNRYTF.

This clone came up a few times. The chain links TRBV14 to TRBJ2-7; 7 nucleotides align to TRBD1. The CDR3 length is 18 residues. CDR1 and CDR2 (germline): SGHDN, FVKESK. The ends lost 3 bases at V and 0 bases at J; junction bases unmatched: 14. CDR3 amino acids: CASSHQRVGQLSSYEQYF. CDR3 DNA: TGTGCCAGCAGCCATCAAAGGGTGGGACAGTTGAGCTCCTACGAGCAGTACTTC.